This TCR beta chain comes out of a study of shared clonotypes between healthy human individuals. General observations from the study: Larger estimated richness was generally recorded for naive subsets relative to memory subsets.

A note on this clone: Its matching antigen is unknown.

Genomic DNA from each subset was divided evenly over several immunoSEQ plates. The repertoire was sequenced with immunoSEQ multiplex PCR; TCRdb's copy has only in-frame clones and lacks some. The sample has more than 900,000 clones; 70% to 80% are singletons. Trimming took 5 bases from V and 2 from J, leaving 15 bases between them. CDR1 is SQVTM, CDR2 ANQGSEA, per germline. The CDR3 covers 14 residues. What was sequenced was memory CD4+ T cells from PBMCs. Stated subset: CD45RA-negative fraction. The genes are TRBV29-1 and TRBJ1-2; D is perhaps TRBD1 (6 bases). This TCR was recovered from a man aged 18 to 30 in good health. Some clones in this sample may be carry-over from other donors' samples. This CDR3 reads CSVHEQGSNYGYTF. The CDR3 DNA reads as TGCAGCGTTCATGAACAGGGATCCAACTATGGCTACACCTTC.